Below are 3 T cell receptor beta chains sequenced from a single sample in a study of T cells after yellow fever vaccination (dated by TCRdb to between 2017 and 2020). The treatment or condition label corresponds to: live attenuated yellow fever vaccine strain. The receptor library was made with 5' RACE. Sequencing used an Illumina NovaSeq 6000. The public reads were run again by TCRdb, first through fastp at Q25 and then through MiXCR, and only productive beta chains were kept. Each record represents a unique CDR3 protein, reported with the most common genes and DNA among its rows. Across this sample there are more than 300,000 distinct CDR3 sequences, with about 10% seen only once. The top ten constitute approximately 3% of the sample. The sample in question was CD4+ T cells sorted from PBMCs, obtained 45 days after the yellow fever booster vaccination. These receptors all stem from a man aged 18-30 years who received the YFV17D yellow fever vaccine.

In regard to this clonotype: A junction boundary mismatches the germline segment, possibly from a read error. This chain's CDR3 is CASSLAGAYTDTQYF. The CDR3 DNA reads as TGTGCCAGCAGTTTAGCGGGGGCGTACACAGATACGCAGTATTTT. The chain recombines TRBV7-2 with TRBJ2-3; 9 nucleotides agree with TRBD2. CDR1 SGHTA and CDR2 FQGNSA come from the germline V gene. The CDR3 spans 15 residues.

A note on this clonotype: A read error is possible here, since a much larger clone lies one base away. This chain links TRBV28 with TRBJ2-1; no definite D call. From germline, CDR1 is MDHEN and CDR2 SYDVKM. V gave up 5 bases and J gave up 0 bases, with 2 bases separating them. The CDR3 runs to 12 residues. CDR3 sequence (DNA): TGTGCCAGCAGTCTCTCCTACAATGAGCAGTTCTTC. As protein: CASSLSYNEQFF. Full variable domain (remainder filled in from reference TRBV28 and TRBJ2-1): DVKVTQSSRYLVKRTGEKVFLECVQDMDHENMFWYRQDPGLGLRLIYFSYDVKMKEKGDIPEGYSVSREKKERFSLILESASTNQTSMYLCASSLSYNEQFFGPGTRLTVL.

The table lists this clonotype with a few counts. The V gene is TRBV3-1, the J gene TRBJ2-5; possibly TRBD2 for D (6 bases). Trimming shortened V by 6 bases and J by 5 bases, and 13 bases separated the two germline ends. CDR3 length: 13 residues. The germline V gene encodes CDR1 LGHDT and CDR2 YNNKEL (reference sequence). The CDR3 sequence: CASRPNGGETQYF. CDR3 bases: TGTGCCAGCAGGCCAAACGGAGGGGAGACCCAGTACTTC.